This TCR beta chain was obtained from a study of blood T cell repertoires in COVID-19. Those enrolled, adults aged roughly 18 to 89 years, came from fewer than 25 US areas. CDR3 length: 16 amino acids. The germline CDR1 and CDR2 sequences are LGHDT and YNNKEL (reference sequence). V lost 3 bases and J lost 1, with 13 bases in between. Authors' data handling: The assay estimated nucleated cells by amplifying reference gene primers. TCRdb keeps only in-frame clones here, not all; method: immunoSEQ multiplex PCR. That table furnishes V, J and clone size, whereas the DNA furnished D and trimming. Altogether approximately 170,000 clones are present, 70% to 90% being singletons, with the ten largest covering less than 6%.

This chain links TRBV3-1 (or the pseudogene TRBV3-2) with TRBJ1-5; D is unresolved. This TCR derives from a man in his forties who had recovered from COVID-19. The sequenced sample consisted of PBMCs or T cells enriched from blood (not recorded which). CDR3 sequence: CASSQSSSGSNQPQHF. The CDR3 region has the DNA TGTGCCAGCAGCCAGTCGAGTTCCGGGAGCAATCAGCCCCAGCATTTT.